The next 28 T cell receptor beta chains were all read from a single sample in a study of blood T cell repertoires in COVID-19. Libraries were prepared by immunoSEQ multiplex PCR; TCRdb keeps only in-frame clonotypes and omits some of them. This table holds approximately 58,000 clones, approximately 78% found once. The specimen was peripheral blood. These receptors were taken from a man in his fifties or sixties with COVID-19, enrolled during active disease.

The chain employs TRBV5-6 and TRBJ2-7, with D tentatively TRBD2 (5 bases). The CDR3 has 14 residues. V gave up 0 bases and J gave up 4 bases, with 11 bases separating them. Looked up from germline, CDR1 is SGHDT and CDR2 is YYEEEE. The CDR3 protein is CASSLDSGWYEQYF. CDR3 nucleotides: TGTGCCAGCAGCTTGGACAGCGGATGGTACGAGCAGTACTTC.

CDR3 amino acids: CASSFQLVHEQYF. DNA for the CDR3: TGTGCCAGCAGTTTTCAACTAGTCCACGAGCAGTACTTC. The V and J genes are TRBV12-3 or TRBV12-4 and TRBJ2-7; perhaps TRBD2 as D (5 bases). The CDR3 has 13 residues. Trimming took off 3 bases at V and 5 bases at J, with 11 bases between the two ends.

The chain recombines TRBV9 with TRBJ2-7; TRBD1 matches at 9 bases. The V gene's germline CDR1 is SGDLS and CDR2 YYNGEE. The V segment lost 0 bases and the J segment 6 bases; nucleotides outside the gene matches: 7. This CDR3 has 15 amino acids. The DNA of the CDR3 is TGTGCCAGCAGCGTAGCTGGGACAGGGTTGGGCGAGCAGTACTTC. Protein product: CASSVAGTGLGEQYF.

The chain has TRBV9 and TRBJ2-7; D remains unclear. Germline V gives CDR1 SGDLS, CDR2 YYNGEE. The V end was cut by 0 bases, the J end by 7 bases, with 17 bases between. The CDR3 covers 15 residues. The CDR3 region has the DNA TGTGCCAGCAGCGTAGGGGCTCACGGTTCTATGGAGCAGTACTTC. It specifies CASSVGAHGSMEQYF.

The sample holds a few counts of this clone. V and J are TRBV13 and TRBJ2-7; 11 nucleotides align to TRBD2. J was trimmed by 3 bases and V by 4 bases; bases with no gene match: 8. CDR3 length: 16 amino acids. Per the germline V gene, CDR1 is PRHDT and CDR2 is FYEKMQ (reference sequence). This chain's CDR3 is CASSSMGLAAYYEQYF. CDR3 in DNA: TGTGCCAGCAGCTCGATGGGACTAGCGGCCTACTACGAGCAGTACTTC. The full variable domain, its missing parts supplied by reference TRBV13 and TRBJ2-7, is AAGVIQSPRHLIKEKRETATLKCYPIPRHDTVYWYQQGPGQDPQFLISFYEKMQSDKGSIPDRFSAQQFSDYHSELNMSSLELGDSALYFCASSSMGLAAYYEQYFGPGTRLTVT.

This chain connects TRBV2 to TRBJ1-1, with D possibly matching TRBD1 (6 bases). The germline V and J ends were trimmed by 5 bases and 1 base, with 11 bases remaining between them. The CDR3 consists of 14 residues. Looked up from germline, CDR1 is SNHLY and CDR2 is FYNNEI. The CDR3 loop reads CASSRDISNTEAFF. The CDR3 DNA reads as TGTGCCAGCAGTCGGGACATATCGAACACTGAAGCTTTCTTT.

The chain has TRBV4-3 and TRBJ2-7; D possibly corresponds to TRBD2 (6 bases). The germline V gene has CDR1 LGHNA and CDR2 YSLEER. V was shortened by 2 bases and J by 2 bases, with 13 bases between the two germline ends. This CDR3 contains 15 residues. The CDR3, as DNA: TGCGCCAGCAGCCAACTGGGACTGCCTGCCTACGAGCAGTACTTC. Translating gives CASSQLGLPAYEQYF.

V gene TRBV5-4 combines with J gene TRBJ2-5; a weak D match, TRBD1 (6 bases). The CDR3 has 15 amino acids. The germline gives CDR1 SGHNT, CDR2 YYREEE (reference sequence). Trimming took 5 bases from V and 7 from J, leaving 21 bases between them. The CDR3 here is CASRRETGPEGTQYF. As DNA, the CDR3 is TGTGCCAGCAGGAGAGAGACAGGCCCCGAAGGGACCCAGTACTTC.

CDR3 in amino acids: CASRGTGGHEQYF. The CDR3 DNA reads TGCGCCAGCAGGGGGACAGGGGGGCACGAGCAGTACTTC. V and J are TRBV5-1 and TRBJ2-7, with 11 bases that match TRBD1. With V trimmed by 5 bases and J by 5 bases, 3 bases remained unmatched. This CDR3 region has 13 residues. Looked up from germline, CDR1 is SGHRS and CDR2 is YFSETQ.

The chain couples TRBV19 to TRBJ1-1; D call uncertain. Germline V gene data show CDR1 as LNHDA and CDR2 as SQIVND (reference sequence). Trimming shortened V by 5 bases and J by 4 bases, and 17 bases separated the two germline ends. The CDR3 is 15 residues long. The CDR3 DNA reads as TGTGCCAGTAGTCCGGGAGGAATCCGGTTCACTGAAGCTTTCTTT. Translating it yields CASSPGGIRFTEAFF.

V is TRBV4-2 and J is TRBJ2-3; the match to TRBD2 covers 8 bases. The germline V gene encodes CDR1 LGHNA and CDR2 YNFKEQ. With 4 bases clipped from V and 2 bases from J, the junction kept 11 bases outside the gene matches. This CDR3 is 17 amino acids long. In DNA form, the CDR3 reads TGTGCCAGCAGCCTGGCGGCGGGGGGTCCCCTCACAGATACGCAGTATTTT. Its protein product is CASSLAAGGPLTDTQYF.

CDR3 nucleotides: TGTGCCAGCAGCTCGGACGGATTGACAGGCGCAGGGCAGCCCCAGCATTTT. It specifies CASSSDGLTGAGQPQHF. V and J are TRBV7-8 and TRBJ1-5; maybe TRBD1 (6 bases). CDR1 is SGHVS, CDR2 FQNEAQ, per germline. The length of the CDR3 is 17 residues. V dropped 4 bases and J dropped 7 bases, with 23 bases sitting between them.

The V gene is TRBV19, the J gene TRBJ2-5, with D perhaps TRBD1 (5 bases). The V and J ends lost 1 base and 14 bases respectively, with 11 bases between them. This CDR3 has 11 residues. CDR1 LNHDA and CDR2 SQIVND come from the germline V gene (reference sequence). The CDR3 sequence: CASSIGQIFYF. CDR3 sequence (DNA): TGTGCCAGTAGTATAGGACAGATTTTTTACTTC.

This chain links TRBV25-1 with TRBJ1-4, with TRBD1 identical over 10 bases. From germline, CDR1 is MGHDK and CDR2 SYGVNS. The trim removed 4 bases at V and 7 bases at J, leaving 9 bases unmatched. There are 16 residues in the CDR3. The CDR3 loop is CASSVKPGQGSEKLFF. For the CDR3, the DNA is TGTGCCAGCAGTGTCAAACCGGGACAGGGGTCTGAAAAACTGTTTTTT.

The chain has TRBV19 and TRBJ2-1, with 9 bases that match TRBD2. The CDR3 runs to 15 residues. The trim removed 7 bases at V and 1 base at J, leaving 5 bases unmatched. Germline V CDR1 and CDR2: LNHDA, SQIVND (reference sequence). The CDR3 here is CASTPAGGSYNEQFF. CDR3 bases: TGTGCCAGTACCCCAGCGGGAGGTTCCTACAATGAGCAGTTCTTC.

V usage is TRBV15 and J usage is TRBJ1-1; TRBD1 is a possible D gene (6 bases). The germline V and J ends were trimmed by 3 bases and 1 base, with 15 bases remaining between them. From germline, CDR1 is LNHNV and CDR2 YYDKDF (reference sequence). The CDR3 loop spans 16 amino acids. CDR3 nucleotide sequence: TGTGCCACCAGCAGGCGAGGGGGAATCAAGAACACTGAAGCTTTCTTT. This codes for CATSRRGGIKNTEAFF.

A few counts support this clone. The chain has TRBV7-3 and TRBJ2-1; TRBD2 agrees at 11 bases. Trimming took 5 bases from V and 10 from J; bases not matched to a gene: 10. Germline values: CDR1 SGHTA, CDR2 FQGTGA. CDR3 size: 15 residues. CDR3 sequence: CASSPQLAGGGEQFF. The DNA of the CDR3 is TGTGCCAGCAGCCCACAGCTAGCGGGGGGCGGGGAGCAGTTCTTC.

V gene TRBV5-1 combines with J gene TRBJ2-2; tentatively, D is TRBD1 (6 bases). Looked up from germline, CDR1 is SGHRS and CDR2 is YFSETQ. Trimming pared 0 bases from V and 2 bases from J, leaving 11 bases between. The CDR3 is 16 amino acids. CDR3 sequence: CASSLAPGANTGELFF. The CDR3, as DNA: TGCGCCAGCAGCTTGGCCCCAGGGGCCAACACCGGGGAGCTGTTTTTT.

V usage is TRBV18 and J usage is TRBJ1-1; the D gene is possibly TRBD1 (5 bases). Germline lookup yields CDR1 KGHSH and CDR2 LQKENI. The CDR3 extends over 15 amino acids. V was trimmed by 3 bases and J by 1 base, leaving 12 bases between them. CDR3 residues: CASSPFRVSNTEAFF. The CDR3 DNA is TGTGCCAGCTCACCGTTCAGGGTATCGAACACTGAAGCTTTCTTT.

The chain uses TRBV6-1 and TRBJ2-5; no firm D call. The length of the CDR3 is 12 residues. Trimming stripped 1 base from V and 7 bases from J, with 7 bases between. The germline V gene has CDR1 MNHNS and CDR2 SASEGT. CDR3 residues: CASSEERVTQYF. DNA of the CDR3: TGTGCCAGCAGTGAAGAGCGAGTGACCCAGTACTTC.

The V gene is TRBV5-4, the J gene TRBJ1-2, with D possibly TRBD1 on 6 matching bases. Per germline, CDR1 SGHNT and CDR2 YYREEE (reference sequence). Trimming cost V 2 bases and J 6 bases, with 14 bases left between them. CDR3 size: 14 residues. The CDR3: CASSFSGGANGYTF. CDR3 nucleotides: TGTGCCAGCAGCTTTTCGGGGGGCGCGAATGGCTACACCTTC.

V and J are TRBV5-1 and TRBJ2-7, with TRBD1 as a possible D gene (6 bases). Trimming removed 3 bases from V and 0 bases from J, with 16 bases in between. Germline-derived CDR1 and CDR2 are SGHRS and YFSETQ. This CDR3 is 16 amino acids long. CDR3 in amino acids: CASSSGRQESSYEQYF. CDR3 coding DNA: TGCGCCAGCAGCTCGGGACGACAGGAGAGCTCCTACGAGCAGTACTTC.

The chain employs TRBV6-2 or TRBV6-3 and TRBJ2-3; the match to TRBD2 covers 10 bases. The CDR3 length is 18 residues. With 4 bases clipped from V and 4 bases from J, the junction kept 14 bases outside the gene matches. Germline V gene lookup returns CDR1 MNHEY and CDR2 SVGEGT. The CDR3 reads CASSWIRSSGSFPDTQYF. CDR3 sequence (DNA): TGTGCCAGCAGTTGGATCCGTTCTAGCGGGAGCTTCCCAGATACGCAGTATTTT.

The chain combines TRBV5-8 with TRBJ2-5; tentative D call: TRBD1 (5 bases). The germline CDR1 and CDR2 sequences are SGHTS and YDEGEE. The CDR3 covers 13 residues. Trimming cost V 1 base and J 3 bases, with 7 bases left between them. CDR3 amino acids: CASSLFREETQYF. The DNA for the CDR3 is TGTGCCAGCAGCTTGTTCAGGGAAGAGACCCAGTACTTC. The full variable domain, its missing parts supplied by reference TRBV5-8 and TRBJ2-5, is EAGVTQSPTHLIKTRGQQATLRCSPISGHTSVYWYQQALGLGLQFLLWYDEGEERNRGNFPPRFSGRQFPNYSSELNVNALELEDSALYLCASSLFREETQYFGPGTRLLVL.

This clone turned up a few times. The V and J genes are TRBV10-3 and TRBJ1-5; 7 bases align to TRBD1. Germline V lookup: CDR1 ENHRY, CDR2 SYGVKD. This CDR3 spans 17 amino acids. Trimming took 3 bases from V and 1 from J; bases not matched to a gene: 9. In DNA form, the CDR3 reads TGTGCCATCAGTGAAGGCTACAGGGGACTCAGCAATCAGCCCCAGCATTTT. It encodes CAISEGYRGLSNQPQHF.

This sequence joins TRBV19 and TRBJ1-2, with D unclear. This CDR3 has 13 amino acids. The germline CDR1 and CDR2 sequences are LNHDA and SQIVND (reference sequence). The V gene lost 3 bases and the J gene lost 4 bases, with 9 bases spanning the gap. CDR3 DNA sequence: TGTGCCAGTAGTATCGAGACTTCCTATGGCTACACCTTC. This encodes CASSIETSYGYTF.

The genes are TRBV6-2 or TRBV6-3 and TRBJ2-5; 14 bases fit TRBD2. After removal of 5 bases from V and 6 bases from J, the junction contained 5 bases not matched to a gene. The CDR3 contains 15 residues. In germline, CDR1 is MNHEY, CDR2 SVGEGT. In DNA, the CDR3 is TGTGCCAGCAGTAAGGGACTAGCGGGAGTTCAGACCCAGTACTTC. Amino acid sequence: CASSKGLAGVQTQYF.

This chain joins TRBV28 and TRBJ2-7; D call uncertain. V was trimmed by 4 bases and J by 4 bases, leaving 11 bases between them. This CDR3 comprises 13 residues. Germline loops: CDR1 MDHEN, CDR2 SYDVKM. The CDR3 loop is CASSSRLSYEQYF. CDR3 DNA sequence: TGTGCCAGCAGTTCAAGACTTAGTTACGAGCAGTACTTC.